This TCR delta chain originates from a study of gamma-delta chains in newborns, infants, children. Study overall: Innate gammadelta T cells reportedly expand polyclonally right after birth, driven by microbial exposure, per the title.

TCRdb re-called the reads with CATT. The table includes 10,000 to 13,000 delta-chain clones, approximately 9.5% detected once. The specimen sequenced was blood. The clonotype was recovered from a child who was a newborn, infant or young child, either healthy, febrile or measles-vaccinated (not recorded which).

The CDR3 DNA reads as TGTGCCTGTGTCCCTGTGTTGGGGGATCAAAAACTCATCTTT. Translated: CACVPVLGDQKLIF. The chain has TRDV2 and TRDJ1; 8 bases match TRDD3. The CDR3 runs 14 residues. The trim removed 5 bases at V and 8 bases at J, leaving 12 bases unmatched. In germline, CDR1 is GEAIGNYY, CDR2 EKD.